Below, 12 T cell receptor beta chains from the same sample are listed, as sequenced in a study of identical twins. TCRdb reprocessed the 5' RACE reads via MiXCR and lists one record per CDR3 protein. The table records 260,000 or so distinct CDR3 sequences, approximately 7.8% of them present only once. The sample was also linked to a second study, of yellow fever vaccine responses in identical twins.

The sequenced sample was CD8+ T cells sorted from blood. The receptors here all came from a woman younger than 35 in good health.

This clonotype was detected a few times. The rearrangement links TRBV5-1 to TRBJ2-1, with D tentatively TRBD1 (6 bases). The CDR3 spans 15 residues. Per the germline V gene, CDR1 is SGHRS and CDR2 is YFSETQ. V lost 0 bases and J 3 bases, leaving 10 bases between the germline ends. CDR3 amino acids: CASSLEQGYYNEQFF. In DNA form, the CDR3 reads TGCGCCAGCAGCTTGGAACAGGGCTACTACAATGAGCAGTTCTTC.

V and J are TRBV9 and TRBJ1-2, with D uncertain. The germline V and J ends were trimmed by 7 bases and 0 bases, with 7 bases remaining between them. There are 12 residues in the CDR3. Germline V gene sequence: CDR1 SGDLS, CDR2 YYNGEE. The CDR3 region has the DNA TGTGCCAGCTTGACGGCTAACTATGGCTACACCTTC. Protein sequence: CASLTANYGYTF.

The chain combines TRBV7-9 with TRBJ2-5, with D uncertain. Germline V gene data show CDR1 as SEHNR and CDR2 as FQNEAQ (reference sequence). Deletions cut 1 base from V and 4 bases from J, with 4 bases between. CDR3 size: 12 residues. The CDR3 region is CASSLVVETQYF. The CDR3 DNA reads TGTGCCAGCAGCTTAGTGGTAGAGACCCAGTACTTC.

The CDR3 DNA reads TGCGCCAGCACCCTCCTGGACATCCCCACCGGGGAGCTGTTTTTT. It specifies CASTLLDIPTGELFF. The V gene is TRBV4-1, the J gene TRBJ2-2, with D possibly being TRBD1 (5 bases). V was shortened by 7 bases and J by 4 bases, with 16 bases between the two germline ends. Germline lookup yields CDR1 MGHRA and CDR2 YSYEKL. The CDR3 has 15 residues.

This clonotype was recorded many times. The chain carries TRBV2 and TRBJ2-1, with D possibly being TRBD1 (5 bases). V gave up 3 bases and J gave up 10 bases, with 10 bases separating them. This CDR3 is 12 amino acids long. CDR1 and CDR2 from the germline V gene are SNHLY and FYNNEI. The CDR3 DNA follows: TGTGCCAGCAGTGAGTTCCAGGGCGAGCAGTTCTTC. Amino acids: CASSEFQGEQFF.

This clonotype was found a few times. The chain has TRBV2 and TRBJ2-7; the D gene could be TRBD1 or TRBD2 (5 bases each). Germline CDR1 SNHLY, CDR2 FYNNEI. Trimming removed 4 bases from V and 3 bases from J, with 7 bases in between. The CDR3 contains 12 residues. This CDR3 reads CASSGGYYEQYF. The CDR3 bases are TGTGCCAGCAGTGGGGGGTACTACGAGCAGTACTTC.

DNA of the CDR3: TGTGCCAGCAGCCCCAACAGGGTTGAGGCGGTGAACGAGCAGTACTTC. Protein sequence: CASSPNRVEAVNEQYF. The chain employs TRBV6-1 and TRBJ2-7, with D possibly TRBD1 on 6 matching bases. The V end lost 6 bases, the J end lost 5 bases, and 23 bases lay between the germline ends. Germline lookup yields CDR1 MNHNS and CDR2 SASEGT. CDR3 length equals 16 residues.

This clonotype was observed a handful of times. The chain combines TRBV28 with TRBJ1-2; no definite D call. CDR1 and CDR2 from the germline V gene are MDHEN and SYDVKM. This CDR3 spans 14 amino acids. The V gene lost 6 bases and the J gene lost 6 bases, with 17 bases spanning the gap. This chain's CDR3 is CASSQRASSDGYTF. In nucleotides, the CDR3 is TGTGCCAGCAGCCAGAGGGCCTCCTCGGATGGCTACACCTTC.

The CDR3 protein is CSARVLAYQETQYF. CDR3 DNA sequence: TGCAGTGCTAGAGTACTAGCGTACCAAGAGACCCAGTACTTC. The genes are TRBV20-1 and TRBJ2-5; 7 nucleotides match TRBD2. The CDR3 spans 14 residues. Germline CDR1 reads DFQATT; CDR2 reads SNEGSKA (reference sequence). After removal of 1 base from V and 0 bases from J, the junction contained 2 bases not matched to a gene.

This chain links TRBV24-1 with TRBJ2-3; D is perhaps TRBD2 (5 bases). This CDR3 comprises 14 residues. Trimming removed 7 bases at V and 0 bases at J, with 10 bases between. Germline CDR1 and CDR2: KGHDR and SFDVKD. The CDR3 is CATSERSSTDTQYF. The DNA of the CDR3 is TGTGCCACCAGCGAGCGGTCTAGCACAGATACGCAGTATTTT.

The chain has TRBV7-9 and TRBJ2-1; 10 nucleotides agree with TRBD2. In germline, CDR1 is SEHNR, CDR2 FQNEAQ (reference sequence). This CDR3 is built from 17 residues. V dropped 0 bases and J dropped 2; count of bases not matched to a gene: 4. DNA of the CDR3: TGTGCCAGCAGCTTAGCCGCTAGCGGGGGACCCTACAATGAGCAGTTCTTC. Translation: CASSLAASGGPYNEQFF. Complete variable domain (other parts from reference TRBV7-9 and TRBJ2-1): DTGVSQNPRHKITKRGQNVTFRCDPISEHNRLYWYRQTLGQGPEFLTYFQNEAQLEKSRLLSDRFSAERPKGSFSTLEIQRTEQGDSAMYLCASSLAASGGPYNEQFFGPGTRLTVL.

The table lists this clonotype with a few counts. The genes are TRBV9 and TRBJ2-7, with 7 bases fitting TRBD2. The CDR3 totals 14 residues. The J segment lost 2 bases and the V segment lost 3 bases, leaving 5 bases of the junction unmatched. The germline gives CDR1 SGDLS, CDR2 YYNGEE. The CDR3 DNA is TGTGCCAGCAGCGACGGCGGGAGTACCTACGAGCAGTACTTC. This sequence encodes CASSDGGSTYEQYF. The variable domain in full, with the rest retrieved from reference TRBV9 and TRBJ2-7, is DSGVTQTPKHLITATGQRVTLRCSPRSGDLSVYWYQQSLDQGLQFLIQYYNGEERAKGNILERFSAQQFPDLHSELNLSSLELGDSALYFCASSDGGSTYEQYFGPGTRLTVT.